This TCR beta chain was retrieved from a study of regulatory T cells in long-lasting Graves disease. Findings and caveats of the study: It is possible that accuracy was reduced by the small size of the sample.

Time point: persistent/refractory GD, antithyroid drugs over 5 years with positive TRAb. After RNA was extracted from PBMCs, the TCR library was made from it. With regard to this clonotype: The antigen remains undetermined.

Construction of TCR beta libraries relied on iRepertoire HTBI primers and on Arm-PCR targeting CDR3 regions. TCRdb ran MiXCR on the multiplex PCR reads and lists one entry per CDR3 protein. The sample has roughly 400,000 distinct CDR3 sequences; less than 25% are singletons. This CDR3 comprises 14 residues. The germline V gene encodes CDR1 MDHEN and CDR2 SYDVKM. With V trimmed by 6 bases and J by 2 bases, 5 bases remained unmatched. The source is a female donor with Graves disease. This rearrangement joins TRBV28 to TRBJ1-1, with 8 bases fitting TRBD1. The sequences come from peripheral blood mononuclear cells (PBMCs), collected when the disease was refractory, from a patient treated with antithyroid drugs. CDR3 nucleotides: TGTGCCAGCAGACGGACAGGGACCAACACTGAAGCTTTCTTT. Its protein product is CASRRTGTNTEAFF. Together with reference TRBV28 and TRBJ1-1, the CDR3 gives the full variable domain: DVKVTQSSRYLVKRTGEKVFLECVQDMDHENMFWYRQDPGLGLRLIYFSYDVKMKEKGDIPEGYSVSREKKERFSLILESASTNQTSMYLCASRRTGTNTEAFFGQGTRLTVV.